The 21 T cell receptor beta chains listed next were all sequenced from one sample in a study of PD-1 blockade in classical Hodgkin lymphoma (dated by TCRdb to the early 2020s). Receptors were amplified or captured by the immunoSEQ multiplex PCR assay. TCRdb obtained this table from immuneACCESS and retained in-frame rearrangements with V and J assigned. These tables miss some clones; where compared with another copy, unresolved V genes account for less than half of the shortfall, and the remainder is unexplained. The sample table lists about 90,000 clones, about 83% of them with a count of one. The ten top clones hold about 17% of the sample. In light of the paper, this sample's time point label describes: cycle 4 day 1 (C4D1), after 6 weeks of nivolumab. Every trial patient had relapsed following autologous stem cell transplantation, and prior brentuximab vedotin exposure was what differed among cohorts A, B and C.

This specimen was peripheral blood mononuclear cells (PBMCs), taken before the fourth cycle of nivolumab. These receptors all stem from a human donor with classical Hodgkin lymphoma.

The chain joins TRBV5-1 to TRBJ2-7, with D tentatively TRBD2 (5 bases). This CDR3 has 14 amino acids. Trimming stripped 0 bases from V and 3 bases from J, with 10 bases between. Germline V gives CDR1 SGHRS, CDR2 YFSETQ. CDR3 bases: TGCGCCAGCAGCTTGGGCGGAGGAAACTACGAGCAGTACTTC. As protein: CASSLGGGNYEQYF.

The chain carries TRBV5-6 and TRBJ2-5; D perhaps matches TRBD1 (6 bases). V shed 0 bases and J shed 2 bases, with 17 bases lying between them. From germline, CDR1 is SGHDT and CDR2 YYEEEE. This CDR3 comprises 17 residues. CDR3 in DNA: TGTGCCAGCAGCTTGGGGGGGCTAGGCACTATTCAAGAGACCCAGTACTTC. Amino acid sequence: CASSLGGLGTIQETQYF.

The chain has TRBV6-5 and TRBJ1-1; 9 nucleotides line up with TRBD1. J was trimmed by 1 base and V by 2 bases; bases with no gene match: 5. This CDR3 has 16 residues. The germline V gene encodes CDR1 MNHEY and CDR2 SVGAGI. CDR3 nucleotides: TGTGCCAGCAGTTACGGGCCGGGACAGGGGAACACTGAAGCTTTCTTT. It encodes CASSYGPGQGNTEAFF.

This chain connects TRBV9 to TRBJ2-1; D perhaps matches TRBD2 (6 bases). Per the germline V gene, CDR1 is SGDLS and CDR2 is YYNGEE. Trimming took 4 bases from V and 3 from J, leaving 23 bases between them. The CDR3 has 18 amino acids. The CDR3, as DNA: TGTGCCAGCAGCCCCCGGGGCGCTAGCCGGGGACTCTACAATGAGCAGTTCTTC. Its protein product is CASSPRGASRGLYNEQFF.

This chain joins TRBV7-8 and TRBJ1-2, with 9 bases identical to TRBD1. The CDR3 spans 14 residues. V lost 5 bases, J lost 2 bases, and 3 bases stayed unmatched. Per germline, CDR1 SGHVS and CDR2 FQNEAQ. The CDR3 sequence is CASSPTGGNYGYTF. The CDR3 DNA reads as TGTGCCAGCAGCCCGACAGGGGGAAACTATGGCTACACCTTC.

The CDR3 spells CASSPRSQQYNEQFF. CDR3 nucleotide sequence: TGTGCCAGCTCACCAAGGAGTCAGCAATACAATGAGCAGTTCTTC. The chain carries TRBV18 and TRBJ2-1; D is undetermined. Germline lookup yields CDR1 KGHSH and CDR2 LQKENI. V was cut by 2 bases and J by 4 bases, with 12 bases left in between. The CDR3 length is 15 residues.

This chain joins TRBV7-2 and TRBJ2-7; D tentatively fits TRBD1 or TRBD2 (6 bases each). Trimming cost V 5 bases and J 3 bases, with 17 bases left between them. This CDR3 has 15 residues. The germline V gene has CDR1 SGHTA and CDR2 FQGNSA. The DNA of the CDR3 is TGTGCCAGCAGCACCCTGGGGGGCAGGTACTACGAGCAGTACTTC. Translation: CASSTLGGRYYEQYF.

J is TRBJ2-7 and V is TRBV6-1; 7 bases line up with TRBD2. The germline gives CDR1 MNHNS, CDR2 SASEGT. CDR3 length: 13 residues. V dropped 5 bases and J dropped 6; count of bases not matched to a gene: 7. The DNA of the CDR3 is TGTGCCAGCAGTATTATTCGGACTAGCGAGCAGTACTTC. Translation: CASSIIRTSEQYF.

This sequence joins TRBV10-2 and TRBJ2-5; D assignment may be TRBD1 or TRBD2 (5 bases each). The V gene's germline CDR1 is WSHSY and CDR2 SAAADI. V lost 10 bases and J lost 5, with 14 bases in between. This CDR3 comprises 12 residues. The CDR3 is CATSLEGETQYF. The CDR3, as DNA: TGCGCCACCAGCCTAGAGGGGGAGACCCAGTACTTC.

This clone showed up just once. The gene calls are TRBV5-1 and TRBJ1-1; no clear D gene. Trimming took off 0 bases at V and 5 bases at J, with 5 bases between the two ends. CDR1 SGHRS and CDR2 YFSETQ come from the germline V gene. The CDR3 runs 12 residues. The CDR3 nucleotides read TGCGCCAGCAGCTTGGGCCAGACTGAAGCTTTCTTT. Translating it yields CASSLGQTEAFF.

This chain connects TRBV7-2 to TRBJ1-5; the D is unclear. Germline CDR1 reads SGHTA; CDR2 reads FQGNSA. The CDR3 sequence is 13 residues long. V lost 4 bases and J lost 5, with 9 bases in between. Here the CDR3 reads CASSSGWDQPQHF. In nucleotides, the CDR3 is TGTGCCAGCAGCTCTGGATGGGATCAGCCCCAGCATTTT.

There are a few counts of this clone. The chain has TRBV29-1 and TRBJ2-5, with D maybe TRBD1 (6 bases). V was clipped by 6 bases and J by 5 bases, with 16 bases between them. Germline V lookup: CDR1 SQVTM, CDR2 ANQGSEA. This CDR3 region has 13 residues. The CDR3 sequence: CSVVRRGVETQYF. For the CDR3, the DNA is TGCAGCGTGGTACGCAGGGGAGTGGAGACCCAGTACTTC.

The rearrangement uses TRBV19 and TRBJ1-2, with unresolved D. Trimming took 5 bases from V and 2 from J, leaving 12 bases between them. This CDR3 region has 14 residues. The germline V gene has CDR1 LNHDA and CDR2 SQIVND (reference sequence). The CDR3: CASSPQSENYGYTF. CDR3 in DNA: TGTGCCAGTAGTCCACAATCAGAAAACTATGGCTACACCTTC.

V and J are TRBV10-3 and TRBJ2-3, with D uncertain. The CDR3 has 15 residues. CDR1 is ENHRY, CDR2 SYGVKD, per germline. V dropped 7 bases and J dropped 0 bases, with 14 bases sitting between them. CDR3 region: CAINPTYPSTDTQYF. The CDR3 DNA follows: TGTGCCATCAACCCGACTTATCCTAGCACAGATACGCAGTATTTT.

The chain couples TRBV5-4 to TRBJ1-3; 7 positions match TRBD1. This CDR3 spans 16 amino acids. V was clipped by 4 bases and J by 2 bases; unmatched bases: 9. From germline, CDR1 is SGHNT and CDR2 YYREEE (reference sequence). The CDR3 here is CASSPGGQKAGNTIYF. The CDR3 DNA follows: TGTGCCAGCAGCCCGGGGGGACAGAAGGCTGGAAACACCATATATTTT.

The chain employs TRBV6-4 and TRBJ2-3; the D gene is possibly TRBD2 (5 bases). With 3 bases removed from V and 4 bases from J, the gap between germline ends came to 14 bases. The CDR3 length is 15 residues. Germline CDR1 MRHNA, CDR2 SNTAGT. The CDR3 DNA reads TGTGCCAGCAGTGAAGGACTGGGTCGGGCAGATACGCAGTATTTT. Translating gives CASSEGLGRADTQYF.

The chain links TRBV19 to TRBJ1-4; no firm D call. The CDR3 covers 16 residues. CDR1 and CDR2 (germline): LNHDA, SQIVND (reference sequence). Between the trimmed V and J ends, which lost 6 bases and 8 bases, there was a span of 22 bases. The CDR3 reads CASRPTLRSLGEKLFF. The DNA for the CDR3 is TGTGCCAGTAGACCTACCCTGCGGTCTCTGGGCGAAAAACTGTTTTTT.

For the CDR3, the DNA is TGTGCCAGCTCACCCCGAGGAGGCCTACAAGAGACCCAGTACTTC. Translating it yields CASSPRGGLQETQYF. The chain combines TRBV18 with TRBJ2-5, with D possibly being TRBD2 (5 bases). The length of the CDR3 is 15 residues. V shed 3 bases and J shed 2 bases, with 13 bases lying between them. Germline loops: CDR1 KGHSH, CDR2 LQKENI. Together with reference TRBV18 and TRBJ2-5, the CDR3 gives the full variable domain: NAGVMQNPRHLVRRRGQEARLRCSPMKGHSHVYWYRQLPEEGLKFMVYLQKENIIDESGMPKERFSAEFPKEGPSILRIQQVVRGDSAAYFCASSPRGGLQETQYFGPGTRLLVL.

The chain recombines TRBV19 with TRBJ1-5, with D uncertain. Germline CDR1 is LNHDA and CDR2 is SQIVND (reference sequence). The V and J ends lost 3 bases and 3 bases respectively, with 12 bases between them. The CDR3 is 15 amino acids. The DNA of the CDR3 is TGTGCCAGTAGTATTGAGACTGTCCCCAATCAGCCCCAGCATTTT. Translated, it gives CASSIETVPNQPQHF.

With respect to this clone: Other DNA sequences from this sample encode an identical CDR3 as well. The V and J genes are TRBV2 and TRBJ2-1; no firm D call. V lost 6 bases to trimming and J lost 4 bases, with 4 bases between them. Germline V lookup: CDR1 SNHLY, CDR2 FYNNEI. The CDR3 is made up of 11 amino acids. DNA for the CDR3: TGTGCCAGCAGCGGATACAATGAGCAGTTCTTC. Amino acid sequence: CASSGYNEQFF.

This clone appeared a single time. This chain uses TRBV7-2 with TRBJ1-2; D is unclear. With 5 bases removed from V and 5 bases from J, the gap between germline ends came to 9 bases. CDR3 size: 12 residues. Germline-derived CDR1 and CDR2 are SGHTA and FQGNSA. CDR3 amino acids: CASSPTVYGYTF. The CDR3 DNA follows: TGTGCCAGCAGCCCGACGGTTTATGGCTACACCTTC.